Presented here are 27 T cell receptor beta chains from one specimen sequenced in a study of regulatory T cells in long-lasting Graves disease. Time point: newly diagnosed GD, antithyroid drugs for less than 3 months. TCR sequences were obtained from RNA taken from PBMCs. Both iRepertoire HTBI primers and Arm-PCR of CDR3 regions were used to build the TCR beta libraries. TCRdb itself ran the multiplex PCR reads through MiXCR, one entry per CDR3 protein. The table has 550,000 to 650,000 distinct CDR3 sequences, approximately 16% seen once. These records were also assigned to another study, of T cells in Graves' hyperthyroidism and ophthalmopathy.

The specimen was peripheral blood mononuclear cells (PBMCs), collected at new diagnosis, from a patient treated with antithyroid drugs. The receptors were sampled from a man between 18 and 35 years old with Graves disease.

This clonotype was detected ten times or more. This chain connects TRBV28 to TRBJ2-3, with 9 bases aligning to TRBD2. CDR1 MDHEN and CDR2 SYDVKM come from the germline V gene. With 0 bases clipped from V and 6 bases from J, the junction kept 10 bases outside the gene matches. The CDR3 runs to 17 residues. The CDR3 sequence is CASSLWTSGRPGDTQYF. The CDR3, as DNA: TGTGCCAGCAGTTTATGGACTAGCGGACGGCCCGGGGATACGCAGTATTTT.

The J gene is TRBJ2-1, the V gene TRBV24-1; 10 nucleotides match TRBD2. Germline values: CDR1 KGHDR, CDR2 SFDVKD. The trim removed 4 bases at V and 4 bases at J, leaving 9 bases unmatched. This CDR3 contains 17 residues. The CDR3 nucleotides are TGTGCCACCAGTGACAAACCCGGGACTAGCGAGTACAATGAGCAGTTCTTC. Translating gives CATSDKPGTSEYNEQFF.

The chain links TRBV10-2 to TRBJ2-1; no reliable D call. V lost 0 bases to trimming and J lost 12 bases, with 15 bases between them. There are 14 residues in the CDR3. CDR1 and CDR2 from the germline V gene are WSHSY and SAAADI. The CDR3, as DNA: TGCGCCAGCAGTGAGTCGTTGGCCCCACCCGGGCAGTTCTTC. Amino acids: CASSESLAPPGQFF.

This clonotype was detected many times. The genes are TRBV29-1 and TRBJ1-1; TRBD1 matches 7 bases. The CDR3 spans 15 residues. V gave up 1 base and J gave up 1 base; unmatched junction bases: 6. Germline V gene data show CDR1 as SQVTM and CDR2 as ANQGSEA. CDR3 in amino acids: CSVEGHRGPNTEAFF. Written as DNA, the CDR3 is TGCAGCGTTGAAGGCCACAGGGGTCCGAACACTGAAGCTTTCTTT.

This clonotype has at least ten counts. CDR3 DNA: TGCAGTGCTAGAGAAGGTCTACTGAACACCGGGGAGCTGTTTTTT. Its translation: CSAREGLLNTGELFF. This chain uses TRBV20-1 with TRBJ2-2; D is undetermined. Trimming stripped 0 bases from V and 1 base from J, with 9 bases between. Germline V gene lookup returns CDR1 DFQATT and CDR2 SNEGSKA (reference sequence). CDR3 size: 15 residues.

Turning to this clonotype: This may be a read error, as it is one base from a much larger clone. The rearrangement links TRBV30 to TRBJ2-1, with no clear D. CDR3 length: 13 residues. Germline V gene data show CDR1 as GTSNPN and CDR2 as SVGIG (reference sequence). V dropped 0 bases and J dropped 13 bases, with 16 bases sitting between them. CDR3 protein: CAWSVGQQETQFF. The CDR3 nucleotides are TGTGCCTGGAGTGTAGGCCAGCAAGAGACCCAGTTCTTC.

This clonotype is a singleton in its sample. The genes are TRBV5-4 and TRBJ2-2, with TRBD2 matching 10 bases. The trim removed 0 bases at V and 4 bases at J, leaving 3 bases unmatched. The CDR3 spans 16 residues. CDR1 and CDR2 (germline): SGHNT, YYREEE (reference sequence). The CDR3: CASSLGTSGSTGELFF. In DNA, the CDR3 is TGTGCCAGCAGCTTGGGGACTAGCGGAAGCACCGGGGAGCTGTTTTTT. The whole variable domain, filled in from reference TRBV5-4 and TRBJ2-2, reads ETGVTQSPTHLIKTRGQQVTLRCSSQSGHNTVSWYQQALGQGPQFIFQYYREEENGRGNFPPRFSGLQFPNYSSELNVNALELDDSALYLCASSLGTSGSTGELFFGEGSRLTVL.

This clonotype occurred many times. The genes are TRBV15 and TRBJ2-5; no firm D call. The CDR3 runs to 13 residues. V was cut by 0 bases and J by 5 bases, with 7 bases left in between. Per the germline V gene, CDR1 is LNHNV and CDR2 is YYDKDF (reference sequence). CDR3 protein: CATSRDQEETQYF. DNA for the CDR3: TGTGCCACCAGCAGAGACCAGGAGGAGACCCAGTACTTC.

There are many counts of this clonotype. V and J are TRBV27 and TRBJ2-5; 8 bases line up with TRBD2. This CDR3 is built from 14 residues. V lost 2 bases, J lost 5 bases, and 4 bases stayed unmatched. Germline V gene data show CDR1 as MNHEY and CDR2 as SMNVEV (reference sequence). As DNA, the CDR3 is TGTGCCAGCAGTTTAATAGCTAGCGGGGAGACCCAGTACTTC. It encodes CASSLIASGETQYF.

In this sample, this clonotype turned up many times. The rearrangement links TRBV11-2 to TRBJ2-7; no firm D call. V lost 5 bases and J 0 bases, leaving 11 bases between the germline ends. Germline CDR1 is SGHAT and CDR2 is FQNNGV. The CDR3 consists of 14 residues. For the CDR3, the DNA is TGTGCCAGCAGCCCCGGCCGCAACTCCTACGAGCAGTACTTC. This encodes CASSPGRNSYEQYF.

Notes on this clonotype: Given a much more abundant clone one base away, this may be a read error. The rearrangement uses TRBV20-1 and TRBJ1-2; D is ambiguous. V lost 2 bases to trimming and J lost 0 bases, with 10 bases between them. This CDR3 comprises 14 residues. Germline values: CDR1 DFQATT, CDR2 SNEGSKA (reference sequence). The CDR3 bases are TGCAGTGCTAGACCAGTGATAGCTAACTATGGCTACACCTTC. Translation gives CSARPVIANYGYTF.

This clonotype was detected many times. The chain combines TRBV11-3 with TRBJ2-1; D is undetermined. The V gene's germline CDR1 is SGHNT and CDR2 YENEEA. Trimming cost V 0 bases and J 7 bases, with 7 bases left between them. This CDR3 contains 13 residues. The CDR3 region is CASSLDRLNEQFF. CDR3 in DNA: TGTGCCAGCAGCTTAGATCGTTTGAATGAGCAGTTCTTC.

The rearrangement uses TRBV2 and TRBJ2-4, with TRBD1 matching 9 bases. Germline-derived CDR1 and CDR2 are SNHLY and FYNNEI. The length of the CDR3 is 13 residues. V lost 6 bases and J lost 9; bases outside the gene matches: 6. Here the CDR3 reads CASRDRGKGIQYF. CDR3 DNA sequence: TGTGCCAGCAGAGACAGGGGGAAAGGCATTCAGTACTTC.

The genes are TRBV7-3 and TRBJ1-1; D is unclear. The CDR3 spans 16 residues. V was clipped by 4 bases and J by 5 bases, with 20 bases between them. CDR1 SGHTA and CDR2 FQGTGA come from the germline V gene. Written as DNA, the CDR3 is TGTGCCAGCAGCTCCGGCGTAGATGGCCTGGGGACTGAAGCTTTCTTT. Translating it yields CASSSGVDGLGTEAFF.

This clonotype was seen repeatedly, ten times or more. The chain's CDR3 is CASSLTPDVDNEQFF. In nucleotides, the CDR3 is TGTGCCAGCAGCTTAACCCCGGACGTTGACAATGAGCAGTTCTTC. The genes are TRBV11-2 and TRBJ2-1; no firm D call. Trimming removed 2 bases at V and 5 bases at J, with 13 bases between. Per the germline V gene, CDR1 is SGHAT and CDR2 is FQNNGV. The CDR3 has 15 amino acids.

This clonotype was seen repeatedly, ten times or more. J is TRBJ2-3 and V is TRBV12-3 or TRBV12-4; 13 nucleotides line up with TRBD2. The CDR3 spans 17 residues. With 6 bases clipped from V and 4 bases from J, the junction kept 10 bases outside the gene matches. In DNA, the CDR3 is TGTGCCAGCAGGCAGCCGACTAGCGGGAGGAGGGCAGATACGCAGTATTTT. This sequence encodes CASRQPTSGRRADTQYF.

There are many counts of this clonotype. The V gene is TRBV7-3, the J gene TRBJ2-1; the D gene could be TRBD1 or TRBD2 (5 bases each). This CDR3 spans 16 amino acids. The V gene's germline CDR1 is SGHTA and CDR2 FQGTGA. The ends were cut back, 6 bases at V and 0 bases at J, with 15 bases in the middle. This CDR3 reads CASSQTGPSSYNEQFF. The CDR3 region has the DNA TGTGCCAGCAGTCAAACGGGACCCAGCTCCTACAATGAGCAGTTCTTC.

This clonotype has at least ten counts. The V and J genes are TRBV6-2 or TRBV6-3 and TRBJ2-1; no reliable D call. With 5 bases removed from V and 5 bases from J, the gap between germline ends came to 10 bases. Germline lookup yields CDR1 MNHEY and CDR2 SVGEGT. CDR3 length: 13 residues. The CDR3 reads CASSELQNNEQFF. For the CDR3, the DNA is TGTGCCAGCAGTGAACTACAGAACAATGAGCAGTTCTTC.

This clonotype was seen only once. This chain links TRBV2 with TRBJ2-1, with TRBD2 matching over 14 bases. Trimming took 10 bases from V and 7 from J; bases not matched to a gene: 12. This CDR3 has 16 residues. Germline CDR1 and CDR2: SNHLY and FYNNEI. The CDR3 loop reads CATKAGLAGDRNEQFF. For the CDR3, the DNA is TGTGCCACCAAGGCGGGACTAGCGGGAGATAGGAATGAGCAGTTCTTC. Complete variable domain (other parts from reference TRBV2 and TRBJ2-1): EPEVTQTPSHQVTQMGQEVILRCVPISNHLYFYWYRQILGQKVEFLVSFYNNEISEKSEIFDDQFSVERPDGSNFTLKIRSTKLEDSAMYFCATKAGLAGDRNEQFFGPGTRLTVL.

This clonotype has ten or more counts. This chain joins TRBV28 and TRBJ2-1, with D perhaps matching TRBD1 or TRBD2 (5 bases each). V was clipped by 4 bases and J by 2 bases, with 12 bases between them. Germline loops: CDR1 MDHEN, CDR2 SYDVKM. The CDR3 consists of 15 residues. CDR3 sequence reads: CASSSFGGAYNEQFF. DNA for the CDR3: TGTGCCAGCAGTTCCTTTGGGGGTGCCTACAATGAGCAGTTCTTC.

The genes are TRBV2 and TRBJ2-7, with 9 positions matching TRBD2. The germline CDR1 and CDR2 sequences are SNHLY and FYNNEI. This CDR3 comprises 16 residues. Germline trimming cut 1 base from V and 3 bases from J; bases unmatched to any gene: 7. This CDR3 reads CASSEEWDSGSYEQYF. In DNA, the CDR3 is TGTGCCAGCAGTGAAGAATGGGATAGCGGGAGCTACGAGCAGTACTTC.

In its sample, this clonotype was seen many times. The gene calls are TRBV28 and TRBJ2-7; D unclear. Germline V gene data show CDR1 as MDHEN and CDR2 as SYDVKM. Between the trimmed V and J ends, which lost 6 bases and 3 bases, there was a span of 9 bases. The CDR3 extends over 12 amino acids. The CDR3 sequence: CASSRVDYEQYF. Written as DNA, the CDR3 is TGTGCCAGCAGCCGAGTAGACTACGAGCAGTACTTC.

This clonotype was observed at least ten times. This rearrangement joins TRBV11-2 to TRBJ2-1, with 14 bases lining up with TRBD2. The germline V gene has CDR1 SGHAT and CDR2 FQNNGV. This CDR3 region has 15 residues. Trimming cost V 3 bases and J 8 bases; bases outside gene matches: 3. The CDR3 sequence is CASSFRLAGGYEQFF. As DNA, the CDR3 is TGTGCCAGCAGCTTCAGACTAGCGGGAGGGTATGAGCAGTTCTTC.

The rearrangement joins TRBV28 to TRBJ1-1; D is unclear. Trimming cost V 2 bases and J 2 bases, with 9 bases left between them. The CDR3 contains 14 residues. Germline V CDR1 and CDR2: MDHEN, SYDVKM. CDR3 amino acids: CASSLVSPNTEAFF. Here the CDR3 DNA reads TGTGCCAGCAGTTTAGTTTCACCAAACACTGAAGCTTTCTTT.

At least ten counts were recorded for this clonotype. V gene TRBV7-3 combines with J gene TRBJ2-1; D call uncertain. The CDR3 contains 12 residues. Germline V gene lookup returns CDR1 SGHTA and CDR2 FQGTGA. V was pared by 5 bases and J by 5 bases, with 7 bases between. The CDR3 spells CASSGKDNEQFF. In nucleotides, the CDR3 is TGTGCCAGCAGCGGGAAAGACAATGAGCAGTTCTTC. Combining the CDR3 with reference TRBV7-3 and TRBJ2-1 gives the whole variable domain GAGVSQTPSNKVTEKGKYVELRCDPISGHTALYWYRQSLGQGPEFLIYFQGTGAADDSGLPNDRFFAVRPEGSVSTLKIQRTERGDSAVYLCASSGKDNEQFFGPGTRLTVL.

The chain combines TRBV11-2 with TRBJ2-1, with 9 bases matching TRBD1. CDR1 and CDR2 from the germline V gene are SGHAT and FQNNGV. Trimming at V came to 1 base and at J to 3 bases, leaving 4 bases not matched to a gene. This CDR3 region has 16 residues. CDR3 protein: CASSLGGTGLYNEQFF. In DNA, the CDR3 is TGTGCCAGCAGCTTAGGAGGGACAGGGCTCTACAATGAGCAGTTCTTC.

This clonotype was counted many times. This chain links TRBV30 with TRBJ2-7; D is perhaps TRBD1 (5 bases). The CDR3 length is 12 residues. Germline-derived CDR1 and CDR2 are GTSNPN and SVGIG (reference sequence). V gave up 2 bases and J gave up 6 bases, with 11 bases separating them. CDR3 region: CAWSLQGVEQYF. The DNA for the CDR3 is TGTGCCTGGAGTCTTCAGGGCGTCGAGCAGTACTTC.